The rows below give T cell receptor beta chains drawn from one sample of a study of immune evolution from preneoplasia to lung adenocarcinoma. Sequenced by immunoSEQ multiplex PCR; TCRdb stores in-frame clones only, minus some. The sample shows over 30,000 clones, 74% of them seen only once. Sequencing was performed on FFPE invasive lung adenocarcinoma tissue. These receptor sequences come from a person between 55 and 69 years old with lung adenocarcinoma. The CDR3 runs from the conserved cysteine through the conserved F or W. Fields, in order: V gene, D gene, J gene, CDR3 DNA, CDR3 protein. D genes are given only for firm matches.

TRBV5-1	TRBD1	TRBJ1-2	TGCGCCAGCAGCTCGTCGACAGGGGGCTTAGGTGGCTACACCTTC	CASSSSTGGLGGYTF
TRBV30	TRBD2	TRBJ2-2	TGTGCCTGGAGTTTCGGGACTAGCGGGAAGCAGACCGGGGAGCTGTTTTTT	CAWSFGTSGKQTGELFF
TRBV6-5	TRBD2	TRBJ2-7	TGTGCCAGCACAACGGGAGGGAGGGAGCAGTACTTC	CASTTGGREQYF
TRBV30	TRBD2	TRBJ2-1	TGTGCCTGGAGTGCGCATAGCGGGAGTATAAATGAGCAGTTCTTC	CAWSAHSGSINEQFF
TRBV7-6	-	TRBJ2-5	TGTGCCAGCAGCTCGGGCCCCGGGGGGACCCAGTACTTC	CASSSGPGGTQYF
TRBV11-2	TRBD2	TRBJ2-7	TGTGCCAGCAGCCTAATTGGTGGGGGGGGGTACGAGCAGTACTTC	CASSLIGGGGYEQYF
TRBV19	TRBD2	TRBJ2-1	TGTGTCAGTAGTAGTTCGTTTAGCGGGGCAACCTACAATGAGCAGTTCTTC	CVSSSSFSGATYNEQFF
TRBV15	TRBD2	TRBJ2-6	TGTGCCACCAGCAGACCAGCGGGAGGAACCTCTGGGGCCAACGTCCTGACTTTC	CATSRPAGGTSGANVLTF
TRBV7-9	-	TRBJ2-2	TGTGCCAGCAGACAAGTCGGGGGGCGGAATACCGGGGAGCTGTTTTTT	CASRQVGGRNTGELFF
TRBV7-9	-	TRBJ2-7	TGTGCCAGCAGCATACAGGGTATCGTCGAGCAGTACTTC	CASSIQGIVEQYF
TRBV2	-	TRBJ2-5	TGTGCCAGCAGCCAAGAGACCCAGTACTTC	CASSQETQYF